This T cell receptor (beta chain) was identified in a study of Ad26.COV2.S vaccination and SARS-CoV-2 variants. Study at large: Within the COV1001 Ad26.COV2.S trial arm, the donor was enrolled. Intramuscular Ad26.COV2.S doses were given once or twice, 56 days apart.

Profiled with immunoSEQ multiplex PCR; TCRdb holds only in-frame clones, not every one. The sample lists about 460,000 clones, 80% to 90% occurring once. The treatment here: 15 to 20 received Ad26.COV2.S at low or high dose, single or two shots; roughly five received placebo; per-sample allocation not given. Sampling was performed 63 days after the first vaccine or placebo injection. An Ad26 vector that expressed Wuhan-strain SARS-CoV-2 spike constituted the vaccine. The sample in question was peripheral blood, obtained in a trial of Ad26.COV2.S vaccine versus placebo. This clonotype was sampled from a person between 18 and 59 years old who received the Ad26.COV2.S COVID-19 vaccine or a placebo.

This chain's CDR3 is CASSLGLRQVGSYEQYF. Written as DNA, the CDR3 is TGTGCCAGCAGTTTAGGTCTGCGGCAAGTGGGCTCCTACGAGCAGTACTTC. V and J are TRBV28 and TRBJ2-7; no clear D gene. CDR3 length: 17 residues. Between the trimmed V and J ends, which lost 2 bases and 0 bases, there was a span of 17 bases. Germline V gene sequence: CDR1 MDHEN, CDR2 SYDVKM.